Included here is one TCR beta chain sequence, with context. It lacks a known antigen. At one end the junction does not follow the germline gene, possibly because of a read error. Ficoll-Paque density gradient centrifugation was used to isolate PBMCs. The germline V gene encodes CDR1 SNHLY and CDR2 FYNNEI. From the cysteine through the phenylalanine, the CDR3 covers 14 amino acids. The sequence is cut down to CDR3 DNA, 42 bases in frame from base 1. Sequencing took place on an Illumina NovaSeq 6000. TCRalpha and TCRbeta cDNA libraries were constructed by 5'RACE with constant-segment primers, with sample barcodes and unique molecular identifiers being introduced. Trizol reagent was used to extract RNA from every sample. The libraries were amplified in two PCR steps, and the second step added a second sample barcode and Illumina TruSeq adapters. The libraries were sequenced on an Illumina NovaSeq using 2 x 150 bp paired-end reads. The published analysis was carried out like this. The reads were demultiplexed and collapsed into UMI-guided consensus sequences using migec v1.2.7. With mixcr v2.1.11, UMI consensuses were aligned to TRA and TRB V and J templates and assembled into clonotypes. Clonotypes were classified as expanded or contracted when called significant by both edgeR and NoisET, with noise models trained on biological replicates. For edgeR calls, the cutoffs were a false discovery rate-adjusted p below 0.01 and a log2 fold-change threshold of 1. As an exploratory analysis of dynamics, PCA with hierarchical clustering was applied to max-normalized trajectories of the 1000 most abundant clonotypes. Separately sequenced CD4+ and CD8+ repertoires were used to assign a CD4 or CD8 phenotype to each responding clone. TCRdb passed the public sequencing reads through fastp at Q25 and MiXCR, retaining productive beta sequences. Each CDR3 protein appears once, grouped with its most common genes and DNA. What appears here as the V and J calls and clone size reflects TCRdb's work, not the paper's. The sample data list about 410,000 distinct CDR3 sequences, and roughly 18% of these were observed just once. The ten largest clones capture around a fifth of the sample.

This specimen belongs to a study of T-cell memory formation after mild COVID-19 (dated by TCRdb to the early 2020s). In the study overall: Most TCR sequence clusters were specific to one of the two donors. In a couple of donors, T-cell clones that expanded and contracted after mild COVID-19 were followed by sequencing TCRalpha and TCRbeta repertoires longitudinally. Two young, previously healthy adult volunteers, one female and one male, were included in the cohort.

Results and caveats for the whole study, not just this receptor: Some responding clones were detected in pre-infection memory, which suggested that pre-existing cross-reactive memory T cells had joined the SARS-CoV-2 response. The study included only a couple of mild cases, and larger cohorts that include severe cases with pre-infection samples were judged to be necessary. Whether the second-wave clones peaking on day 37 were SARS-CoV-2 specific was not confirmed. Clones that contracted from day 15 to 85 showed balanced CD4/CD8 phenotypes, whereas a second wave of clones that expanded from day 15 to 37 leaned towards CD4+. Contracting CD4+ clones turned up mainly in the CM and EM memory subsets, whereas EMRA was where CD8+ clones were enriched.

What was sequenced was PBMCs or a T cell subset sorted from them (not recorded which). The clonotype comes from a man aged 18 to 29 who had mild COVID-19 (a few samples of this study predate the infection). The sample titles of this study are shuffled in the database, so cell type and time point are left out; the donor was told from shared clones. The rearrangement combines TRBV2 with TRBJ2-4, with a tentative D call of TRBD1 or TRBD2, each matching 5 bases. At the DNA level, the sequence is TGTGCCAGCAGCCCTCAGGGAGCCCAAAACATTCAGTACTTC. Its amino acids are CASSPQGAQNIQYF.